The T cell receptor (beta chain) under discussion was sequenced for a study of blood T cell repertoires in COVID-19. Study in general: Acute and convalescent COVID-19 samples came from the United States, Italy and Spain. T cells, B-cell-depleted T cells, or PBMCs supplied cDNA or gDNA.

As processed by the authors: Reference gene primers were amplified, and this amplification served to estimate nucleated cell counts. Data came from immunoSEQ multiplex PCR; TCRdb stores just in-frame clones and leaves some out. Clone size and V and J calls were adopted from that table, with D and trimming inferred from the DNA. Of roughly 89,000 clones listed, roughly 78% are singletons. This clone was counted a single time. CDR3 length: 16 residues. With 2 bases clipped from V and 1 base from J, the junction kept 5 bases outside the gene matches. From germline, CDR1 is SGHTA and CDR2 FQGTGA. The chain carries TRBV7-3 and TRBJ2-3; 8 bases are shared with TRBD1. The sequence was obtained from a woman in her seventies with acute or convalescent COVID-19. The sequenced sample consisted of peripheral blood. CDR3 nucleotide sequence: TGTGCCAGCAGCTTAGCAGGGGGCTTCGGCACAGATACGCAGTATTTT. Protein product: CASSLAGGFGTDTQYF.